Below, 8 T cell receptor beta chains from the same sample are listed, as sequenced in a study of Graves' ophthalmopathy and Graves' hyperthyroidism. The sequenced template was RNA, covering the TCR beta CDR3 region. The library came from an HTBI-primed first-round RT-PCR and a second-round multiplex PCR. MiXCR, run by TCRdb on the multiplex PCR reads, gives a single entry per CDR3 protein. The sample has about 390,000 distinct CDR3 sequences, approximately 15% seen once. The sample was peripheral blood. All receptors come from a young woman with stable Graves' hyperthyroidism.

This clonotype was observed a single time. The chain has TRBV15 and TRBJ2-5; TRBD2 matches 10 bases. Germline CDR1 is LNHNV and CDR2 is YYDKDF (reference sequence). CDR3 size: 16 residues. The V gene end was trimmed by 1 base and the J gene end by 1 base; junction bases not matched to a gene: 3. This chain's CDR3 is CATSRGTSGVQETQYF. CDR3 DNA: TGTGCCACCAGCAGAGGGACTAGCGGAGTCCAAGAGACCCAGTACTTC.

This clonotype was picked up many times. The genes are TRBV6-1 and TRBJ1-5, with D perhaps TRBD1 (6 bases). The V gene's germline CDR1 is MNHNS and CDR2 SASEGT. V dropped 6 bases and J dropped 3 bases, with 12 bases sitting between them. CDR3 length equals 14 residues. The CDR3 reads CASSTGLLNQPQHF. The CDR3 DNA sequence: TGTGCCAGCAGCACAGGGCTCCTCAATCAGCCCCAGCATTTT.

This clonotype was seen ten or more times. Possible read error: a much larger clone is one base away. No conserved phenylalanine or tryptophan ends this CDR3, so it is likely a read error. V and J are TRBV27 and TRBJ1-5; D gene unclear. This CDR3 is 11 amino acids long. Germline-derived CDR1 and CDR2 are MNHEY and SMNVEV (reference sequence). V lost 9 bases and J lost 7, with 10 bases in between. The CDR3 reads CASRTQQPQHL. The DNA of the CDR3 is TGTGCCAGTAGAACACAGCAGCCCCAGCATCTT.

This clonotype was counted between two and nine times. This chain joins TRBV15 and TRBJ1-2; possible D gene TRBD1, 6 bases. The germline V and J ends were trimmed by 0 bases and 0 bases, with 14 bases remaining between them. Per germline, CDR1 LNHNV and CDR2 YYDKDF (reference sequence). This CDR3 spans 17 amino acids. CDR3: CATSRDAGTTANYGYTF. DNA for the CDR3: TGTGCCACCAGCAGAGACGCCGGGACAACGGCTAACTATGGCTACACCTTC.

This clonotype appeared many times. V usage is TRBV19 and J usage is TRBJ1-1; D is unclear. The CDR3 totals 13 residues. Trimming removed 4 bases from V and 3 bases from J, with 9 bases in between. Germline loops: CDR1 LNHDA, CDR2 SQIVND (reference sequence). The CDR3 region is CASSRTIYTEAFF. In DNA form, the CDR3 reads TGTGCCAGTAGTAGGACGATATACACTGAAGCTTTCTTT.

This clonotype was picked up many times. The gene calls are TRBV19 and TRBJ1-2; 10 nucleotides line up with TRBD1. The trim removed 0 bases at V and 3 bases at J, leaving 7 bases unmatched. Germline V gives CDR1 LNHDA, CDR2 SQIVND (reference sequence). The CDR3 spans 17 residues. The DNA for the CDR3 is TGTGCCAGTAGTATAGATGGAGTCGGACAGGGGGACTATGGCTACACCTTC. It encodes CASSIDGVGQGDYGYTF.

With respect to this clonotype: Being one base from a much bigger clone, this may be a read error. The chain joins TRBV6-2 or TRBV6-3 to TRBJ2-7, with D unclear. Germline CDR1 is MNHEY and CDR2 is SVGEGT. The CDR3 contains 12 residues. The CDR3 sequence is CASREIRYGQYF. The CDR3 DNA sequence: TGTGCCAGCAGGGAGATACGGTACGGGCAGTACTTC.

The table lists this clonotype with a few counts. J is TRBJ1-6 and V is TRBV10-3; D gene uncertain. This CDR3 region has 13 residues. Trimming took 10 bases from V and 8 from J, leaving 15 bases between them. The germline V gene has CDR1 ENHRY and CDR2 SYGVKD. Here the CDR3 reads CATCGTQYSPLHF. The CDR3 nucleotides are TGTGCCACCTGCGGTACTCAGTATTCACCCCTCCACTTT.